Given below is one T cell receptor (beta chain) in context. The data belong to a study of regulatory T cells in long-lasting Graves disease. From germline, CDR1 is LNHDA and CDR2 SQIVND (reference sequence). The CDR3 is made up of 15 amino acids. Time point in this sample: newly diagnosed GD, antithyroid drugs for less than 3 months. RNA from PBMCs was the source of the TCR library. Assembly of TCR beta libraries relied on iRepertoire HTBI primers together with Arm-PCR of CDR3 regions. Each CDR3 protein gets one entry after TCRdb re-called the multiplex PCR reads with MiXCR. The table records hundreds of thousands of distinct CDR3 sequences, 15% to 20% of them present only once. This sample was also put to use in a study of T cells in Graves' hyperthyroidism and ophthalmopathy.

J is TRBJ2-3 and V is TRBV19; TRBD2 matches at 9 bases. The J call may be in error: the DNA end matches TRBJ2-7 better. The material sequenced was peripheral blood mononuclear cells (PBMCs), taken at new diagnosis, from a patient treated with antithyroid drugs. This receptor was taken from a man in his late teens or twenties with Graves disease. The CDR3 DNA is TGTGCCAGTAGTATCGGCCTAGCGGGGACCTACGAGCAGTACTTC. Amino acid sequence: CASSIGLAGTYEQYF.